A selection of T cell receptor beta chains follows, all from one sample in a study of cytotoxic CD8 clonotypes in ibrutinib-treated CLL. Libraries were prepared by immunoSEQ multiplex PCR; TCRdb keeps only in-frame clonotypes and omits some of them. The table includes more than 200,000 clones, 70% detected once. Material: PBMCs, obtained after 24 months of ibrutinib treatment. The source of these receptors is a human donor with chronic lymphocytic leukemia. Both conserved end residues are part of each CDR3. A D gene is named only where the DNA matches it firmly. Rows give clone size only sometimes, using once, few, many, or a class for an expanded clone.

j_gene,d_gene,v_gene,abundance,CDR3aa,CDR3nt
TRBJ2-7,NA,TRBV7-8,few,CASSLGHLWEQYF,TGTGCCAGCAGCTTAGGGCACCTCTGGGAGCAGTACTTC
TRBJ2-7,NA,TRBV6-5,few,CASGTYYEQYF,TGTGCCAGCGGGACTTACTACGAGCAGTACTTC
TRBJ2-7,NA,TRBV13,NA,CASSPRGGDEQYF,TGTGCCAGCAGCCCCAGAGGGGGGGACGAGCAGTACTTC
TRBJ2-7,TRBD2,TRBV14,NA,CASSLAGGREQYF,TGTGCCAGCAGCTTAGCGGGAGGTCGGGAGCAGTACTTC
TRBJ2-1,TRBD2,TRBV4-1,NA,CASSQGLLAGVEFF,TGCGCCAGCAGCCAGGGTCTTCTAGCGGGAGTTGAATTCTTC
TRBJ2-7,NA,TRBV4-2,once,CASSQDQDRRAYEQYF,TGTGCCAGCAGCCAAGATCAAGACAGGAGAGCCTACGAGCAGTACTTC
TRBJ1-1,TRBD1,TRBV19,once,CASSIPRDRGLQNTEAFF,TGTGCCAGTAGTATACCCCGGGACAGGGGGCTTCAGAACACTGAAGCTTTCTTT
TRBJ2-3,NA,TRBV7-2,few,CASSPEGADTQYF,TGTGCCAGCAGCCCAGAGGGGGCAGATACGCAGTATTTT
TRBJ2-1,TRBD2,TRBV27,NA,CASSLGGGLNQFF,TGTGCCAGCAGTTTAGGGGGGGGACTAAATCAGTTCTTC
TRBJ2-5,NA,TRBV28,NA,CASSSPTGGEETQYF,TGTGCCAGCAGTTCCCCGACAGGAGGCGAAGAGACCCAGTACTTC
TRBJ2-2,NA,TRBV5-1,NA,CASSLLEALTGELFF,TGCGCCAGTTCCTTACTAGAGGCCCTCACCGGGGAGCTGTTTTTT
TRBJ2-5,NA,TRBV6-5,NA,CASSYPPGTGETQYF,TGTGCCAGCAGTTACCCACCGGGGACCGGGGAGACCCAGTACTTC
TRBJ2-5,TRBD2,TRBV6-6,NA,CASSSRWEGSTQYF,TGTGCCAGCAGTTCCCGGTGGGAGGGGTCGACCCAGTACTTC
TRBJ1-1,NA,TRBV25-1,NA,CATRGRANAEAFF,TGTGCCACCCGCGGACGGGCAAACGCTGAAGCTTTCTTT
TRBJ2-7,TRBD2,TRBV27,few,CASAGVAGVNSYEQYF,TGTGCCAGCGCGGGGGTAGCGGGAGTAAATTCCTACGAGCAGTACTTC
TRBJ1-5,TRBD1,TRBV29-1,NA,CSVVGQGVEGSQPQHF,TGCAGCGTTGTGGGACAGGGGGTTGAAGGTAGTCAGCCCCAGCATTTT
TRBJ2-7,NA,TRBV18,NA,CASSTLLSSYEQYF,TGTGCCAGCTCAACGCTATTGAGCTCCTACGAGCAGTACTTC
TRBJ2-3,NA,TRBV11-3,NA,CASSLDAVRGQPPDTQYF,TGTGCCAGCAGCTTAGATGCGGTACGAGGCCAACCCCCAGATACGCAGTATTTT
TRBJ1-5,NA,TRBV11-2,few,CASSLDGSQPQHF,TGTGCCAGCAGCTTAGATGGTAGTCAGCCCCAGCATTTT
TRBJ2-7,NA,TRBV11-2,once,CASSTRAAYEQYF,TGTGCCAGCAGCACCCGGGCCGCTTACGAGCAGTACTTC
TRBJ1-2,TRBD1,TRBV27,few,CASSQTGTDYTF,TGTGCCAGCAGCCAAACCGGGACAGACTACACCTTC
TRBJ1-6,NA,TRBV11-3,NA,CASSLNTYNSPLHF,TGTGCCAGCAGCTTGAACACCTATAATTCACCCCTCCACTTT
TRBJ1-2,NA,TRBV10-3,NA,CAISGIANYGYTF,TGTGCCATCAGTGGAATAGCTAACTATGGCTACACCTTC
TRBJ2-3,TRBD2,TRBV25-1,NA,CARDTSGRAWEDTQYF,TGTGCCAGGGATACTAGCGGGAGGGCCTGGGAAGATACGCAGTATTTT
TRBJ1-1,NA,TRBV6-5,NA,CASSRGWEGGTEAFF,TGTGCCAGCAGCCGAGGGTGGGAGGGGGGAACTGAAGCTTTCTTT
TRBJ2-7,TRBD2,TRBV7-2,NA,CASSLSRLAGGGEQYF,TGTGCCAGCAGCTTATCCCGACTAGCGGGAGGAGGCGAGCAGTACTTC
TRBJ2-7,NA,TRBV28,once,CASSLIVRSSEQYF,TGTGCCAGCAGTTTAATCGTCAGGTCCAGCGAGCAGTACTTC
TRBJ2-7,NA,TRBV4-2,NA,CASSQDSEQYF,TGTGCCAGCAGCCAAGATTCAGAGCAGTACTTC
TRBJ2-7,NA,TRBV28,few,CATWDNSYEQYF,TGTGCCACCTGGGACAACTCCTACGAGCAGTACTTC
TRBJ1-2,NA,TRBV20-1,few,CSAQPRTGYTF,TGCAGTGCCCAACCACGGACTGGCTACACCTTC
TRBJ2-4,NA,TRBV29-1,NA,CSVDSGGIQYF,TGCAGCGTTGATTCGGGCGGCATTCAGTACTTC
TRBJ1-5,NA,TRBV28,NA,CASTRGGAGGQPQHF,TGTGCCAGCACCCGCGGGGGGGCCGGCGGTCAGCCCCAGCATTTT
TRBJ1-1,TRBD1,TRBV18,NA,CASSPGTGVGNTEAFF,TGTGCCAGCTCACCAGGGACAGGGGTCGGGAACACTGAAGCTTTCTTT
TRBJ2-5,TRBD1,TRBV29-1,NA,CSAQGGQGRQETQYF,TGCAGCGCCCAGGGTGGACAGGGCCGTCAAGAGACCCAGTACTTC
TRBJ1-1,NA,TRBV25-1,NA,CASSEFRGGSHKGLAFF,TGTGCCAGCAGTGAATTTAGGGGTGGCAGTCACAAGGGACTAGCTTTCTTT
TRBJ2-2,TRBD2,TRBV7-3,NA,CASRETSGNTGELFF,TGTGCCAGCAGAGAGACTAGCGGGAACACCGGGGAGCTGTTTTTT
TRBJ2-1,TRBD2,TRBV19,NA,CASSSRSGPNNEQFF,TGTGCCAGTAGTTCTCGTAGCGGGCCAAACAATGAGCAGTTCTTC
TRBJ2-3,NA,TRBV27,NA,CASSFWDKGPDTQYF,TGTGCCAGCAGTTTTTGGGACAAGGGCCCAGATACGCAGTATTTT
TRBJ1-4,NA,TRBV27,NA,CASSTPGTRSEKLFF,TGTGCCAGCAGTACCCCCGGGACAAGAAGTGAAAAACTGTTTTTT
TRBJ2-1,NA,TRBV30,NA,CAWGAGRPNEQFF,TGTGCCTGGGGTGCGGGCAGGCCCAATGAGCAGTTCTTC
TRBJ2-7,NA,TRBV18,few,CASSPPSAGGQYF,TGTGCCAGCTCACCACCTTCCGCGGGTGGGCAGTACTTC
TRBJ2-5,TRBD2,TRBV5-1,NA,CASSLAGGQETQYF,TGCGCCAGCAGCTTAGCGGGAGGGCAAGAGACCCAGTACTTC
TRBJ2-7,TRBD1,TRBV7-3,NA,CASSPTGGEREQYF,TGTGCCAGCAGTCCCACAGGGGGCGAGCGAGAGCAGTACTTC
TRBJ2-1,TRBD2,TRBV13,NA,CASSILLAREQFF,TGTGCCAGCAGCATCCTACTAGCGAGGGAGCAGTTCTTC
TRBJ2-7,NA,TRBV27,NA,CASSLVRGPYEQYF,TGTGCCAGCAGCTTAGTTCGAGGCCCCTACGAGCAGTACTTC
TRBJ2-2,NA,TRBV7-2,NA,CASSFRTFTDTGELFF,TGTGCCAGCAGCTTTAGGACCTTTACGGACACCGGGGAGCTGTTTTTT
TRBJ2-7,TRBD1,TRBV4-1,NA,CASSLSGQGREQYF,TGCGCCAGCAGCCTATCCGGACAGGGGAGGGAGCAGTACTTC
TRBJ2-5,TRBD2,TRBV9,NA,CASSVAGGPRETQYF,TGTGCCAGCAGCGTAGCGGGAGGGCCACGGGAGACCCAGTACTTC
TRBJ1-4,NA,TRBV9,NA,CASSAGTGEKLFF,TGTGCCAGCAGCGCGGGGACGGGGGAAAAACTGTTTTTT
TRBJ2-4,NA,TRBV4-1,NA,CASSQDLRMDIQYF,TGCGCCAGCAGCCAAGATTTGAGGATGGACATTCAGTACTTC
TRBJ2-1,TRBD2,TRBV2,NA,CASSDAGGAYNEQFF,TGTGCCAGCAGTGACGCGGGGGGTGCCTACAATGAGCAGTTCTTC
TRBJ1-1,TRBD1,TRBV6-5,NA,CASSYSPGQATEAFF,TGTGCCAGCAGTTACTCACCGGGACAGGCCACCGAAGCTTTCTTT
TRBJ2-2,NA,TRBV27,NA,CASRPETYAGELFF,TGTGCCAGTCGACCAGAGACCTACGCCGGGGAGCTGTTTTTT
TRBJ1-2,NA,TRBV10-3,NA,CATGGEGENGYTF,TGTGCCACCGGGGGGGAGGGAGAAAATGGCTACACCTTC
TRBJ2-5,NA,TRBV15,NA,CATSRADSETQYF,TGTGCCACCAGCAGGGCGGACTCGGAGACCCAGTACTTC
TRBJ1-4,NA,TRBV6-5,few,CASSYLGFGEKLFF,TGTGCCAGCAGTTACCTGGGGTTTGGAGAAAAACTGTTTTTT
TRBJ2-2,TRBD2,TRBV30,NA,CAWARLAGDVAGELFF,TGTGCCTGGGCCAGACTAGCGGGAGATGTTGCCGGGGAGCTGTTTTTT
TRBJ1-6,NA,TRBV2,NA,CASSEQGASPLHF,TGTGCCAGCAGTGAACAGGGAGCTTCACCCCTCCACTTT